This TCR beta chain was recovered during a study of T-cell reconstitution after alpha-beta-depleted transplantation in children. Unique molecular identifiers were incorporated during preparation of the TCRbeta library. In TCRdb, the PCR reads were re-called with MiXCR into one record per CDR3 protein. Seen here are around 580,000 distinct CDR3 sequences, about 23% observed once, and the top ten hold 11% to 15%. This clonotype was counted at least ten times. The antigen remains unidentified. Study outcomes and limitations: Diversity and T-cell counts at one year after transplant derived mostly from new T cells. Some patients showed high day-60 TCRbeta diversity, which derived from surviving recipient T cells and thymic progenitors. Approximately two months post-transplant, alpha-beta T cells reportedly originated from several hundred expanded graft clones.

Between the trimmed V and J ends, which lost 0 bases and 8 bases, there was a span of 14 bases. The CDR3 loop spans 14 amino acids. Germline V lookup: CDR1 SGDLS, CDR2 YYNGEE. The material sequenced was PBMCs, mostly from graft donor cells, taken 360 days after TCRalphabeta/CD19-depleted stem cell transplant. This TCR derives from a boy under two years old who had a stem cell transplant for acute myeloid leukemia, so the T cells may come from the graft donor. The chain couples TRBV9 to TRBJ1-2; tentative D call: TRBD1 (5 bases). This CDR3 is CASSVAGRIGGYTF. CDR3 sequence (DNA): TGTGCCAGCAGCGTAGCGGGACGGATCGGAGGCTACACCTTC.